The clone carrying this T cell receptor (beta chain) showed up just a few times. The entry originates in a study of blood T cell repertoires in COVID-19. TCRdb's table, derived via immunoSEQ multiplex PCR, lists solely in-frame clones and lacks some. This sample has approximately 150,000 clones; 84% occur once, and the top ten carry almost 9%. Trimming left V 6 bases short and J 4 bases short, with 14 bases between. This CDR3 has 14 amino acids. Germline CDR1 MNHEY, CDR2 SVGAGI. The source of this sequence is a man aged 25 to 40 with COVID-19, enrolled during active disease. Sequenced: peripheral blood. J is TRBJ2-3 and V is TRBV6-5, with D perhaps TRBD2 (5 bases). CDR3 amino acids: CASRASTFSDTQYF. CDR3 nucleotides: TGTGCCAGCAGGGCTAGCACGTTCTCAGATACGCAGTATTTT.